The 18 T cell receptor beta chains reported below all come from one sample, sequenced in a study of tumor-infiltrating lymphocytes in primary liver carcinoma. Researchers generated TCR beta cDNA from roughly 510 ng of total RNA, relying on a constant-region primer. Amplification in three nested multiplex PCR rounds with slightly modified ARM-PCR gave rise to TCR beta libraries. The first two PCR rounds used TRBV1-TRBV30 forward primers with a C-beta reverse primer, 10 cycles each. A single record per CDR3 protein comes from TCRdb applying MiXCR to the multiplex PCR reads. The table lists about 310,000 distinct CDR3 sequences, 58% of them singletons. It was unsorted whole blood that yielded blood RNA, and germline DNA was also extracted. The sample taken for sequencing was peripheral blood. Receptor source: a woman between 25 and 40 years old with primary liver carcinoma and hepatitis B virus infection.

This clonotype was recorded a few times. This chain connects TRBV14 to TRBJ2-2; D ambiguous. Per germline, CDR1 SGHDN and CDR2 FVKESK. CDR3 length equals 16 residues. The V and J ends lost 4 bases and 2 bases respectively, with 14 bases between them. As DNA, the CDR3 is TGTGCCAGCAGCCCGGTACTATGGGCCAACACCGGGGAGCTGTTTTTT. Encoded protein: CASSPVLWANTGELFF.

Notes on this clonotype: With a much larger clone just one base away, this may be a read error. This chain's CDR3 is CRVELGQGANYEQYF. The CDR3 DNA reads as TGCAGGGTTGAATTGGGACAGGGGGCTAACTACGAGCAGTACTTC. The chain has TRBV29-1 and TRBJ2-7; TRBD1 aligns across 12 bases. This CDR3 comprises 15 residues. The germline V gene encodes CDR1 SQVTM and CDR2 ANQGSEA.

About this clonotype itself: Sequence at one end of the junction differs from germline and may be a read error. J is TRBJ1-1 and V is TRBV11-1, with 8 nucleotides matching TRBD1. Germline-derived CDR1 and CDR2 are SGHAT and FQDESV (reference sequence). The CDR3 consists of 14 residues. CDR3 in DNA: TGTGCCAACAGCTTAGGACAGGGCAGCACTGAAGCTTTCTTT. Its translation: CANSLGQGSTEAFF.

Concerning this clonotype itself: Possible read error: a much larger clone is one base away. The rearrangement links TRBV29-1 to TRBJ2-2; D remains unclear. Germline-derived CDR1 and CDR2 are SQVTM and ANQGSEA. CDR3 size: 12 residues. V lost 7 bases, J lost 7 bases, and 13 bases lay in between. CDR3 residues: CSAYSHIGELFF. CDR3 sequence (DNA): TGCAGCGCATACAGTCACATCGGGGAGCTGTTTTTT.

This clonotype was detected only a few times. V usage is TRBV11-2 and J usage is TRBJ2-2; D not resolved. The CDR3 totals 14 residues. CDR1 and CDR2 (germline): SGHAT, FQNNGV. V shed 9 bases and J shed 3 bases, with 14 bases lying between them. CDR3 region: CASSRFGDTGELFF. The CDR3 DNA reads TGTGCCAGTAGCCGCTTTGGAGACACCGGGGAGCTGTTTTTT.

V is TRBV7-9 and J is TRBJ2-6; D gene ambiguous. The CDR3 is 19 amino acids. Between the trimmed V and J ends, which lost 0 bases and 4 bases, there was a span of 19 bases. CDR1 is SEHNR, CDR2 FQNEAQ, per germline (reference sequence). The CDR3 loop reads CASSLAWVRPSSGANVLTF. The CDR3 bases are TGTGCCAGCAGCTTAGCATGGGTTCGACCTTCCTCCGGGGCCAACGTCCTGACTTTC.

Of note for this clonotype: A read error may explain this, as a much larger clone is one base away. This chain connects TRBV4-1 to TRBJ2-3; 9 bases agree with TRBD2. CDR1 and CDR2 (germline): MGHRA, YSYEKL. The CDR3 loop spans 14 amino acids. The CDR3 here is CASSRGLAPDTPYF. The CDR3 DNA follows: TGCGCCAGCAGCCGAGGACTAGCGCCCGATACGCCGTATTTT.

With regard to this clonotype: Given a much more abundant clone one base away, this may be a read error. The gene calls are TRBV29-1 and TRBJ2-2; D unclear. CDR1 is SQVTM and CDR2 is ANQGSEA in the germline V gene. This CDR3 contains 14 residues. Deletions cut 8 bases from V and 2 bases from J, with 15 bases between. The CDR3 coding sequence is TGCAGCATTAGAAACCAGGACAACACCGGGGAGCTGTTTTTT. As protein: CSIRNQDNTGELFF.

The sample holds a few counts of this clonotype. This rearrangement joins TRBV7-8 to TRBJ2-7; D unclear. The CDR3 covers 12 residues. Per the germline V gene, CDR1 is SGHVS and CDR2 is FQNEAQ. Trimming pared 5 bases from V and 0 bases from J, leaving 5 bases between. CDR3 in DNA: TGTGCCAGCAGCGTTCTCTCCTACGAGCAGTACTTC. It specifies CASSVLSYEQYF.

The V and J genes are TRBV6-5 and TRBJ1-1; tentatively, D is TRBD1 (6 bases). V lost 2 bases and J lost 2, with 9 bases in between. Germline assignment: CDR1 MNHEY and CDR2 SVGAGI. The CDR3 has 14 residues. The CDR3 DNA reads TGTGCCAGCAGTTACGACAGGCGTAACACTGAAGCTTTCTTT. Protein product: CASSYDRRNTEAFF.

As for this clonotype: This clone may be a read error of a much larger clone one base away. The chain carries TRBV6-2 or TRBV6-3 and TRBJ2-5, with D perhaps matching TRBD2 (5 bases). From germline, CDR1 is MNHEY and CDR2 SVGEGT. The CDR3 is 14 residues long. The DNA for the CDR3 is TGTGCCAACAGTCACGACTATTCCCAAGAGACCCAGTACTTC. It is translated as CANSHDYSQETQYF.

This clonotype was observed many times. The V gene is TRBV11-3, the J gene TRBJ2-2; 10 bases are a match to TRBD1. Germline V lookup: CDR1 SGHNT, CDR2 YENEEA. Losses at the gene ends were 6 bases for V and 3 bases for J; bases not matched to a gene: 4. The CDR3 has 15 amino acids. The CDR3 coding sequence is TGTGCCAGCAGTTCCGGGACAGGGGACACCGGGGAGCTGTTTTTT. This codes for CASSSGTGDTGELFF.

The sample holds a few counts of this clonotype. V usage is TRBV7-8 and J usage is TRBJ2-5; D is uncertain. The CDR3 consists of 14 residues. V was shortened by 3 bases and J by 5 bases, with 13 bases between the two germline ends. The germline CDR1 and CDR2 sequences are SGHVS and FQNEAQ. CDR3 residues: CASSFFDHGETQYF. CDR3 nucleotide sequence: TGTGCCAGCAGCTTTTTCGATCATGGGGAGACCCAGTACTTC.

This clonotype came up a few times. The J gene is TRBJ2-7, the V gene TRBV6-2 or TRBV6-3, with D possibly TRBD1 on 7 matching bases. The CDR3 contains 16 residues. V was pared by 4 bases and J by 9 bases, with 25 bases between. The germline CDR1 and CDR2 sequences are MNHEY and SVGEGT. The CDR3 reads CASSSHRGRDKGAQYF. The CDR3 DNA is TGTGCCAGCAGTTCCCACCGTGGGCGGGACAAGGGGGCGCAGTACTTC.

With respect to this clonotype: Germline and junction disagree at one end, which may indicate a read error. The J gene is TRBJ2-1, the V gene TRBV12-3 or TRBV12-4, with unresolved D. This CDR3 comprises 14 residues. CDR3 sequence reads: CTSTSGWAYNEQFF. DNA of the CDR3: TGTACCAGCACTTCCGGTTGGGCCTACAATGAGCAGTTCTTC.

This clonotype was counted many times. The CDR3 does not close with the conserved phenylalanine or tryptophan, likely indicating a read error. Because the CDR3's place on the DNA is in doubt, the DNA is left out and the CDR3 is given as listed by TCRdb. The rearrangement links TRBV4-3 to TRBJ2-7; TRBD2, the table's D call, was not compared with the DNA. The CDR3 is 20 amino acids long, termini counted. Germline V gene sequence: CDR1 LGHNA, CDR2 YSLEER. This CDR3 is CASSQEEVLLGPTVLAGGGL.

Regarding this clonotype: This may stem from a read error, because a much larger clone lies one nucleotide away. The chain combines TRBV29-1 with TRBJ2-5; TRBD2 might be the D (6 bases). The germline CDR1 and CDR2 sequences are SQVTM and ANQGSEA. This CDR3 contains 12 residues. Trimming left V 7 bases short and J 1 base short, with 10 bases between. The CDR3 bases are TGCAGCGCCGGGCGGGGCCAAGAGACCCAGTACTTC. Amino acid sequence: CSAGRGQETQYF.

With respect to this clonotype: One end of the junction does not line up with germline, which may come from a read error. The chain is built from TRBV6-1 and TRBJ2-7; 7 bases are a match to TRBD2. Germline lookup yields CDR1 MNHNS and CDR2 SASEGT. The CDR3 length is 19 residues. CDR3: CVSSEGEGLTPPRGYEQYF. For the CDR3, the DNA is TGTGTCAGCAGTGAAGGGGAGGGCTTAACTCCCCCGAGGGGCTACGAGCAGTACTTC.